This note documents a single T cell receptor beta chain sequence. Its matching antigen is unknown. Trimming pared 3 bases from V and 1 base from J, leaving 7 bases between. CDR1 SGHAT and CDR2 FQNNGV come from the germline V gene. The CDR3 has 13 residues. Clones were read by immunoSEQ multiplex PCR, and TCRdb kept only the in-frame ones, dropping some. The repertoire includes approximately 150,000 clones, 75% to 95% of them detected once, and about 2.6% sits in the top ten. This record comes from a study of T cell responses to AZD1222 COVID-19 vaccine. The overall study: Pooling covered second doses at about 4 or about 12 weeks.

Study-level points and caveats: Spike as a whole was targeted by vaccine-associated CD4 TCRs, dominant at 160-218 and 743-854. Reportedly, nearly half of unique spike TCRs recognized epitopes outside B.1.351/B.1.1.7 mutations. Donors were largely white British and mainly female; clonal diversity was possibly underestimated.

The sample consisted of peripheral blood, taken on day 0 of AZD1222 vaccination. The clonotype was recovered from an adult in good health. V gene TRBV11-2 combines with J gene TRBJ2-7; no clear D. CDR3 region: CASSFAQSYEQYF. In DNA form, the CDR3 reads TGTGCCAGCAGCTTCGCCCAATCCTACGAGCAGTACTTC.